The sequence of this T cell receptor beta chain was determined in a study of control samples from healthy donors and cancer patients. CDR3 length equals 14 residues. The ends were cut back, 2 bases at V and 7 bases at J, with 15 bases in the middle. The germline CDR1 and CDR2 sequences are SQVTM and ANQGSEA. Sequenced by immunoSEQ multiplex PCR; TCRdb stores in-frame clones only, minus some. The data contain over 50,000 clones, around 90% of them singletons. This clone was seen just once. The receptor was isolated from a man aged 45 to 65 in good health. What was sequenced was blood. The chain is built from TRBV29-1 and TRBJ1-5; the D gene is possibly TRBD1 (5 bases). Written as DNA, the CDR3 is TGCAGCGTTGAATTGCAGGGTGTGGGCCAGCCCCAGCATTTT. It encodes CSVELQGVGQPQHF.